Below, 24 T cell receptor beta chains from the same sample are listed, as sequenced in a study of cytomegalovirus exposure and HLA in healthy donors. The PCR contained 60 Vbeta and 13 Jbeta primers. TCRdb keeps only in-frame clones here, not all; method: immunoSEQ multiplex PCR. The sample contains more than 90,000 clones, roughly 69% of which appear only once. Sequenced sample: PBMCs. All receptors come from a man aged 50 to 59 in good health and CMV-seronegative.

CDR3 sequence: CASSSSGISSGELFF. Here the CDR3 DNA reads TGTGCCAGCAGTAGTAGCGGGATTTCCTCCGGGGAGCTGTTTTTT. The genes are TRBV11-2 and TRBJ2-2; 8 positions match TRBD2. The junction had 9 bases not matched to a gene; V was cut back by 6 bases and J by 6 bases. Germline CDR1 SGHAT, CDR2 FQNNGV. The CDR3 length is 15 residues.

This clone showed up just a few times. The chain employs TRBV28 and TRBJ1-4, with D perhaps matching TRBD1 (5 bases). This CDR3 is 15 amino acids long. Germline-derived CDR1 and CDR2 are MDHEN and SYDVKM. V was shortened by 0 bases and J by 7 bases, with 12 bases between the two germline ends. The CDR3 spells CASSLWGTGGEKLFF. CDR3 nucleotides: TGTGCCAGCAGTTTATGGGGGACGGGGGGTGAAAAACTGTTTTTT.

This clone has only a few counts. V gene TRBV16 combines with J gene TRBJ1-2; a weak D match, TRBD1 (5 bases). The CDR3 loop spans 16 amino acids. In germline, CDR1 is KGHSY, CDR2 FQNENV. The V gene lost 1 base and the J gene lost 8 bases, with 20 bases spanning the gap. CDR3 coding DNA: TGTGCCAGCAGCCAATACGTTAGGAAACAGGCGGAAGGCTACACCTTC. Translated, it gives CASSQYVRKQAEGYTF. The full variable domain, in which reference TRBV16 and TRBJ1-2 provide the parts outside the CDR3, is GEEVAQTPKHLVRGEGQKAKLYCAPIKGHSYVFWYQQVLKNEFKFLISFQNENVFDETGMPKERFSAKCLPNSPCSLEIQATKLEDSAVYFCASSQYVRKQAEGYTFGSGTRLTVV.

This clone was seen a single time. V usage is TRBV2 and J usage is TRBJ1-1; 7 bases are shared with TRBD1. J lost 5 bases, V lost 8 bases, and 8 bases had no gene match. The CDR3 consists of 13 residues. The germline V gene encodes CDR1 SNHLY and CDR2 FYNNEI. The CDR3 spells CASGGTGVTEAFF. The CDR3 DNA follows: TGTGCCAGCGGAGGTACAGGGGTGACTGAAGCTTTCTTT.

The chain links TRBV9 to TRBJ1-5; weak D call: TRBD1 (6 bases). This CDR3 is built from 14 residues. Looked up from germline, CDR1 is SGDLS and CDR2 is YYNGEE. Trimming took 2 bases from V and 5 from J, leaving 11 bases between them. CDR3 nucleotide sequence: TGTGCCAGCAGCGTGGGACATACTTATCAGCCCCAGCATTTT. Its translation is CASSVGHTYQPQHF.

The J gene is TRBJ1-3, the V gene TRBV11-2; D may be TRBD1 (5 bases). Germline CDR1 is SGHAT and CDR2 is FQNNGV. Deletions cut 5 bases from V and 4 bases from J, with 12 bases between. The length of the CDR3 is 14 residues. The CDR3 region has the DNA TGTGCCAGCAGCCGACAGCGTCCCGGAAACACCATATATTTT. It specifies CASSRQRPGNTIYF. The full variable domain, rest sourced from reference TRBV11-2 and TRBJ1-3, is EAGVAQSPRYKIIEKRQSVAFWCNPISGHATLYWYQQILGQGPKLLIQFQNNGVVDDSQLPKDRFSAERLKGVDSTLKIQPAKLEDSAVYLCASSRQRPGNTIYFGEGSWLTVV.

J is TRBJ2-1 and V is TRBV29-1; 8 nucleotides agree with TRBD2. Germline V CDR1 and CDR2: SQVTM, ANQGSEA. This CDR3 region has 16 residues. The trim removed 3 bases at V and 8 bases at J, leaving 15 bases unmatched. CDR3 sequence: CSVEPLVAGGIYEQFF. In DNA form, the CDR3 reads TGCAGCGTTGAGCCTCTAGTGGCGGGAGGTATTTATGAGCAGTTCTTC.

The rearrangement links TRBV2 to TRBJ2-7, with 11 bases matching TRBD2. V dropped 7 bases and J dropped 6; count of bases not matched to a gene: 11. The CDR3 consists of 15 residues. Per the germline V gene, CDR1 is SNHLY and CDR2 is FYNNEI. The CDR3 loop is CASKTSGGGAREQYF. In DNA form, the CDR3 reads TGTGCCAGCAAAACTAGCGGGGGCGGGGCTCGCGAGCAGTACTTC.

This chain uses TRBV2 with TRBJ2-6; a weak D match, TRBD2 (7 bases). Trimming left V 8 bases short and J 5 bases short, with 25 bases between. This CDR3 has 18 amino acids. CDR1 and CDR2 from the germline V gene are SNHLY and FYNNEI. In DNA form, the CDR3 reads TGTGCCAGCTATGGGGGCTTCTCGGGGGGCCTCTGGGCCAACGTCCTGACTTTC. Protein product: CASYGGFSGGLWANVLTF.

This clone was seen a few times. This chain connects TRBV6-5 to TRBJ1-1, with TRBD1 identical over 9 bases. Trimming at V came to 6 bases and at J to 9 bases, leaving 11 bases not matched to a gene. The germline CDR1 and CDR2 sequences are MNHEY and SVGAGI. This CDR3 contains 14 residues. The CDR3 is CASSDQGTGRQAFF. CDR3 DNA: TGTGCCAGCAGCGACCAAGGGACAGGGAGACAAGCTTTCTTT.

The CDR3 region has the DNA TGTGCCAGCAGTAGAGGACAGGCGCAGAGTTTCTCTGGAAACACCATATATTTT. Translation: CASSRGQAQSFSGNTIYF. The rearrangement uses TRBV7-6 and TRBJ1-3; TRBD1 aligns across 7 bases. The germline V gene encodes CDR1 SGHVS and CDR2 FNYEAQ. Trimming cost V 6 bases and J 0 bases; bases outside gene matches: 14. The CDR3 runs 18 residues.

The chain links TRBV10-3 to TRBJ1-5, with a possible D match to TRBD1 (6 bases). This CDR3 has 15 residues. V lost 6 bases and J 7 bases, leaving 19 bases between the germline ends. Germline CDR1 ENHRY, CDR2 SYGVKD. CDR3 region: CAISSQGSVGQPQHF. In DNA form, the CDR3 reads TGTGCCATCAGCAGTCAGGGGTCTGTGGGGCAGCCCCAGCATTTT.

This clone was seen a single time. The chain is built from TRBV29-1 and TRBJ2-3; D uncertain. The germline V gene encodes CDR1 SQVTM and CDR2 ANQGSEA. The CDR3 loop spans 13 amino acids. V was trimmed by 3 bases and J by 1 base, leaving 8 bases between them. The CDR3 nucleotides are TGCAGCGTTGAGTTTCCCGGCACAGATACGCAGTATTTT. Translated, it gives CSVEFPGTDTQYF.

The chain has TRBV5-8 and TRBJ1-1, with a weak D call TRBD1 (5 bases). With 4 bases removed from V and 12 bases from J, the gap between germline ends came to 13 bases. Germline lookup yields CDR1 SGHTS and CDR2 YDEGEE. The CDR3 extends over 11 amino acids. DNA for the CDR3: TGTGCCAGCAGCCGGGGGGGGATATCTTTCTTT. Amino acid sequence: CASSRGGISFF.

The CDR3 DNA sequence: TGTGCCAGCAGCTGGGGAGGGCAGGTCCCGAACGAGCAGTACGTC. It yields the protein CASSWGGQVPNEQYV. This rearrangement joins TRBV5-4 to TRBJ2-7; TRBD2 matches at 7 bases. Germline V gives CDR1 SGHNT, CDR2 YYREEE (reference sequence). This CDR3 spans 15 amino acids. V was pared by 3 bases and J by 5 bases, with 11 bases of the junction left unmatched.

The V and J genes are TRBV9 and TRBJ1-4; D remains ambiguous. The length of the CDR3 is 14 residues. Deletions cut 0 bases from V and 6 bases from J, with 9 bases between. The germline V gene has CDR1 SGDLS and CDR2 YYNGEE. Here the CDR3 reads CASSVDAQDEKLFF. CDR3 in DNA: TGTGCCAGCAGCGTAGATGCTCAGGATGAAAAACTGTTTTTT.

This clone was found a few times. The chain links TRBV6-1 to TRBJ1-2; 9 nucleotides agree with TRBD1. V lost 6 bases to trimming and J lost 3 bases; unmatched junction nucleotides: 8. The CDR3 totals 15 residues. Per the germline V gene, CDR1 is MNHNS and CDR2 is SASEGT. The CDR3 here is CASSAPGQGYYGYTF. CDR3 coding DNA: TGTGCCAGCAGCGCCCCGGGACAGGGATACTATGGCTACACCTTC.

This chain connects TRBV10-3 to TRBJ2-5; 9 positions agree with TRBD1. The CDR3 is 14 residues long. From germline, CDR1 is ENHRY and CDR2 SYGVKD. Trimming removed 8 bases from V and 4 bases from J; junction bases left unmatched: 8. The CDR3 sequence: CAISLGQGGETQYF. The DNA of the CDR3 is TGTGCCATCTCTCTGGGACAGGGAGGAGAGACCCAGTACTTC.

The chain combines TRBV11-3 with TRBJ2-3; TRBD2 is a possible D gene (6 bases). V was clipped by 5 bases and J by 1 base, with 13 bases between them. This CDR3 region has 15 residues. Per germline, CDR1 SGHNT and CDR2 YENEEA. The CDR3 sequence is CASSPGGSGTDTQYF. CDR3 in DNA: TGTGCCAGCAGCCCTGGGGGGAGTGGCACAGATACGCAGTATTTT.

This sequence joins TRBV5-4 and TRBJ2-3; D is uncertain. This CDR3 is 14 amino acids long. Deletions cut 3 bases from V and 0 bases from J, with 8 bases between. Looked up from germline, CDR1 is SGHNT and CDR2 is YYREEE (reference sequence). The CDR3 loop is CASSSKLSTDTQYF. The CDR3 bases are TGTGCCAGCAGCTCTAAACTAAGCACAGATACGCAGTATTTT.

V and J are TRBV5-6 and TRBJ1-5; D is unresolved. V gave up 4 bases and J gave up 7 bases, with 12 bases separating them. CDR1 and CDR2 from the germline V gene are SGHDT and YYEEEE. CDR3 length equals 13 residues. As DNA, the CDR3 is TGTGCCAGCAGCCTCCTAAATTTGCAGCCCCAGCATTTT. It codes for CASSLLNLQPQHF.

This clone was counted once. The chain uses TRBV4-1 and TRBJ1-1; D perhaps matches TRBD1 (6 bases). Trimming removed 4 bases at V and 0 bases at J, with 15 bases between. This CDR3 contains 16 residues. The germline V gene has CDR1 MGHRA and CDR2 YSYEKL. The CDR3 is CASSRSPDRMNTEAFF. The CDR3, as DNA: TGCGCCAGCAGCCGCAGCCCGGACAGAATGAACACTGAAGCTTTCTTT.

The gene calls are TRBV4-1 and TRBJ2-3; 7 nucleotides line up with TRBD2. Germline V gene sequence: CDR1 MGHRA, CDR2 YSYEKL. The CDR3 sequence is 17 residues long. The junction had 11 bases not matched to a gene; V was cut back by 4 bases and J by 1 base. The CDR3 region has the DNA TGCGCCAGCAGCCTCTTCGGGGTAGCGGGCGGCACAGATACGCAGTATTTT. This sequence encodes CASSLFGVAGGTDTQYF.

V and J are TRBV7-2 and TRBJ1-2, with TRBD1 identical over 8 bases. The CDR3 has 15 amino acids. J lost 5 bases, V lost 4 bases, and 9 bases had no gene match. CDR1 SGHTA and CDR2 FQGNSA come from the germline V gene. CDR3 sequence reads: CASSSLYWTGYGYTF. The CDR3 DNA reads TGTGCCAGCAGCTCGCTTTATTGGACAGGGTATGGCTACACCTTC.